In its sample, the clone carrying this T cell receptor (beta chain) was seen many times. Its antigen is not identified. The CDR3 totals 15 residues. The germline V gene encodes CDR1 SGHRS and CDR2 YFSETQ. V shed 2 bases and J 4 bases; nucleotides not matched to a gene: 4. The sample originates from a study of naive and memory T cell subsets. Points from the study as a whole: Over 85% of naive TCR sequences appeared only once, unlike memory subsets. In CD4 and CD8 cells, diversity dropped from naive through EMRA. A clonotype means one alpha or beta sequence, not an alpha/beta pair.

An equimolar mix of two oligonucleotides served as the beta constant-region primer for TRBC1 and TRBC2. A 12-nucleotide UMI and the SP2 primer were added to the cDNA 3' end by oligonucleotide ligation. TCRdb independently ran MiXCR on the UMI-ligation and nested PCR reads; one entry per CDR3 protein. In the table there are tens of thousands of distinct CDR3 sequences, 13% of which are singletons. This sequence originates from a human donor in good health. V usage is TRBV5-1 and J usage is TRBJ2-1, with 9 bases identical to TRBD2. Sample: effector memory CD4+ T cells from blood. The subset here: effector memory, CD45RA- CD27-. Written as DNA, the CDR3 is TGCGCCAGCAGCTTCGATAGCGGGGGTTACAATGAGCAGTTCTTC. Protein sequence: CASSFDSGGYNEQFF.